Each of the 11 T cell receptor beta chains below was sequenced from the same sample in a study of T cell responses to AZD1222 COVID-19 vaccine. This table comes from immunoSEQ multiplex PCR, and its TCRdb copy is limited to in-frame clones, with some not included. The data hold some 67,000 clones, with 83% observed a single time. The sequences come from peripheral blood, collected 28 days after the second AZD1222 dose. These receptors were obtained from an adult who received the AZD1222 COVID-19 vaccine.

The chain has TRBV6-5 and TRBJ2-5; 9 positions match TRBD2. The germline CDR1 and CDR2 sequences are MNHEY and SVGAGI. The CDR3 consists of 14 residues. The J segment lost 5 bases and the V segment lost 7 bases, leaving 8 bases of the junction unmatched. CDR3 in DNA: TGTGCCAGCACCGGGACTAGCCGTCTGGAGACCCAGTACTTC. It yields the protein CASTGTSRLETQYF.

This chain joins TRBV5-1 and TRBJ1-4; the D gene is possibly TRBD1 (5 bases). Germline CDR1 is SGHRS and CDR2 is YFSETQ. The V end lost 3 bases, the J end lost 3 bases, and 15 bases lay between the germline ends. This CDR3 contains 16 residues. CDR3 nucleotides: TGCGCCAGCAGCTACGGGACCGGAATTGCTAATGAAAAACTGTTTTTT. This encodes CASSYGTGIANEKLFF.

This chain joins TRBV6-1 and TRBJ1-6; D is unclear. CDR1 is MNHNS, CDR2 SASEGT, per germline. The CDR3 is made up of 15 amino acids. The V end was cut by 0 bases, the J end by 10 bases, with 13 bases between. The CDR3 sequence is CASSEAVGNRSPLHF. In nucleotides, the CDR3 is TGTGCCAGCAGTGAAGCCGTGGGGAATCGGTCACCCCTCCACTTT.

The CDR3 bases are TGCGCCAGCAGCTTTTACAGCCGTGACACTGAAGCTTTCTTT. It translates to CASSFYSRDTEAFF. The chain combines TRBV5-1 with TRBJ1-1; D gene unclear. Germline CDR1 is SGHRS and CDR2 is YFSETQ. This CDR3 region has 14 residues. Trimming took off 2 bases at V and 3 bases at J, with 11 bases between the two ends. Full variable domain (missing parts from reference TRBV5-1 and TRBJ1-1): KAGVTQTPRYLIKTRGQQVTLSCSPISGHRSVSWYQQTPGQGLQFLFEYFSETQRNKGNFPGRFSGRQFSNSRSEMNVSTLELGDSALYLCASSFYSRDTEAFFGQGTRLTVV.

The chain uses TRBV28 and TRBJ1-2; D perhaps matches TRBD1 (5 bases). CDR1 MDHEN and CDR2 SYDVKM come from the germline V gene. The CDR3 consists of 12 residues. Trimming took 8 bases from V and 3 from J, leaving 10 bases between them. CDR3 bases: TGTGCCAGCTCCCGGGGGGACTATGGCTACACCTTC. Amino acids: CASSRGDYGYTF.

The genes are TRBV9 and TRBJ1-4; 7 bases are a match to TRBD1. CDR1 and CDR2 from the germline V gene are SGDLS and YYNGEE. The junction had 3 bases not matched to a gene; V was cut back by 0 bases and J by 4 bases. The CDR3 length is 15 residues. The CDR3 is CASSVVGTDNEKLFF. DNA for the CDR3: TGTGCCAGCAGCGTAGTCGGGACAGATAATGAAAAACTGTTTTTT.

The V gene is TRBV10-3, the J gene TRBJ2-1; a weak D match, TRBD1 (5 bases). CDR3 size: 14 residues. Trimming took 2 bases from V and 2 from J, leaving 7 bases between them. Germline V lookup: CDR1 ENHRY, CDR2 SYGVKD. In nucleotides, the CDR3 is TGTGCCATCAGTGAGGGGGCTCCCTACAATGAGCAGTTCTTC. Its translation is CAISEGAPYNEQFF.

The chain recombines TRBV5-1 with TRBJ1-4; D is unresolved. Germline CDR1 SGHRS, CDR2 YFSETQ. Trimming left V 4 bases short and J 0 bases short, with 10 bases between. The CDR3 totals 15 residues. The CDR3 is CASSPTSATNEKLFF. The CDR3 region has the DNA TGCGCCAGCAGCCCTACGAGTGCAACTAATGAAAAACTGTTTTTT.

The chain links TRBV7-2 to TRBJ1-5, with 9 bases identical to TRBD1. CDR1 and CDR2 (germline): SGHTA, FQGNSA. The ends lost 0 bases at V and 2 bases at J; junction bases unmatched: 8. The CDR3 totals 18 residues. The CDR3 here is CASSLAMRQGDGNQPQHF. In DNA form, the CDR3 reads TGTGCCAGCAGCTTAGCAATGCGACAGGGGGATGGCAATCAGCCCCAGCATTTT.

J is TRBJ2-3 and V is TRBV6-5, with 7 nucleotides matching TRBD2. V dropped 4 bases and J dropped 2; count of bases not matched to a gene: 3. The V gene's germline CDR1 is MNHEY and CDR2 SVGAGI. The CDR3 contains 14 residues. CDR3 DNA: TGTGCCAGCAGTTTGGGAGGGTACACAGATACGCAGTATTTT. It translates to CASSLGGYTDTQYF.

The genes are TRBV5-1 and TRBJ2-1; D might be TRBD2 (5 bases). V dropped 4 bases and J dropped 4 bases, with 9 bases sitting between them. Germline-derived CDR1 and CDR2 are SGHRS and YFSETQ. This CDR3 region has 13 residues. The CDR3 DNA is TGCGCCAGCAGCCCCACGGGGTACAATGAGCAGTTCTTC. Translating it yields CASSPTGYNEQFF. Full variable domain (remainder filled in from reference TRBV5-1 and TRBJ2-1): KAGVTQTPRYLIKTRGQQVTLSCSPISGHRSVSWYQQTPGQGLQFLFEYFSETQRNKGNFPGRFSGRQFSNSRSEMNVSTLELGDSALYLCASSPTGYNEQFFGPGTRLTVL.